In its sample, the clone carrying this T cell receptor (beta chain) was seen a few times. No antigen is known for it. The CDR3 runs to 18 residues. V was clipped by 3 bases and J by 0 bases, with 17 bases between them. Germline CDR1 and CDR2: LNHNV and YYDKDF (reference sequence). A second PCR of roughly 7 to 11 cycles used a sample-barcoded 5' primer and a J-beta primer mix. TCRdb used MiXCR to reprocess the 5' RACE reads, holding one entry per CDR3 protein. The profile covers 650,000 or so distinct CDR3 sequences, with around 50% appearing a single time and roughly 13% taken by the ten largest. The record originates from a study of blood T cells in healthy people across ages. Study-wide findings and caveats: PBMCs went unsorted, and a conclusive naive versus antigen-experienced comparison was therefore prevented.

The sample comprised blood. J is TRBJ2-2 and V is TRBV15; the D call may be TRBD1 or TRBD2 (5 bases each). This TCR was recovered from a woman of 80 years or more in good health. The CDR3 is CATSSFEGRSSNTGELFF. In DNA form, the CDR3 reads TGTGCCACCAGCAGTTTCGAGGGGAGATCCTCGAACACCGGGGAGCTGTTTTTT.